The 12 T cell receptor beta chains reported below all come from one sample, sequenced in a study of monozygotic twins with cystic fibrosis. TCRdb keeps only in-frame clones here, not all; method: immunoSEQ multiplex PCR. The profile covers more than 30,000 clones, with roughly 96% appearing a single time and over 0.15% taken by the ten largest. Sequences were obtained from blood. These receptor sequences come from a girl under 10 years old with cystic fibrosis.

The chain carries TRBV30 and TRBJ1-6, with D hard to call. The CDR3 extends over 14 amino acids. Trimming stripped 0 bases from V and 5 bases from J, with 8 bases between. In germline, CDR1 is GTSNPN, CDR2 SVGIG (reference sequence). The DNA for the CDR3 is TGTGCCTGGAGTGTACAGCCGAATAATTCACCCCTCCACTTT. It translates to CAWSVQPNNSPLHF.

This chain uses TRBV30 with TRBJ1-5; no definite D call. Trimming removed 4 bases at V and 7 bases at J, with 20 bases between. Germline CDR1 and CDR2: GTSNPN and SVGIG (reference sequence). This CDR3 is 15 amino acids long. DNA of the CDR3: TGTGCCTGGAACCGCGGTTTCGACCGAAGCCAGCCCCAGCATTTT. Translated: CAWNRGFDRSQPQHF.

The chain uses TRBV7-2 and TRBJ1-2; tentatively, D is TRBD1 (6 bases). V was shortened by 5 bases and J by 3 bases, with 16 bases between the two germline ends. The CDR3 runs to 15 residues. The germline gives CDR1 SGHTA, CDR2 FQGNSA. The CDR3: CASSPLTGDYYGYTF. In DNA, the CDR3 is TGTGCCAGCAGCCCCCTGACAGGAGACTACTATGGCTACACCTTC.

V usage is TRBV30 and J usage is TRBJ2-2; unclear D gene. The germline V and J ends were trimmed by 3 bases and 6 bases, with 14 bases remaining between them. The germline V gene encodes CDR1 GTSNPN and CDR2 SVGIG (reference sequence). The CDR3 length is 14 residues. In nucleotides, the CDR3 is TGTGCCTGGAGCCTCAGACCGTACGCCGGGGAGCTGTTTTTT. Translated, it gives CAWSLRPYAGELFF.

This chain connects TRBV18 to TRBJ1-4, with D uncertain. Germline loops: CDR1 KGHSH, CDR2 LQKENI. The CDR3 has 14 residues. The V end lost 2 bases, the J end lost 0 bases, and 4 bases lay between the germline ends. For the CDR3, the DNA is TGTGCCAGCTCACCAGAAGCAACTAATGAAAAACTGTTTTTT. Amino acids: CASSPEATNEKLFF.

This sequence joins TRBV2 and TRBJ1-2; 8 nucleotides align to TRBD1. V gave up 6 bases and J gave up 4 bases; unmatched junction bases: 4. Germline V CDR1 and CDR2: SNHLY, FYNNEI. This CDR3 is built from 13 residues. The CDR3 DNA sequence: TGTGCCAGCAGCGCCAGGGGGCCCTATGGCTACACCTTC. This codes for CASSARGPYGYTF.

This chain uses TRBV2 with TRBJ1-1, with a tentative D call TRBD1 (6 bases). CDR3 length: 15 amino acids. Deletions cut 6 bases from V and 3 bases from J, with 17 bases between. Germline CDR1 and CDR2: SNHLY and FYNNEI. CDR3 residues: CASRGRGDFDTEAFF. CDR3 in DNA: TGTGCCAGCAGAGGCAGGGGAGATTTTGACACTGAAGCTTTCTTT.

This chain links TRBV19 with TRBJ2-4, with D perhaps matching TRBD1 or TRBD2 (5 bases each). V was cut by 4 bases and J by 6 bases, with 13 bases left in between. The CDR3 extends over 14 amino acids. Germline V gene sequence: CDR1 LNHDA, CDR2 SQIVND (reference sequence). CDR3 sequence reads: CASSKERGRNIQYF. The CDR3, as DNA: TGTGCCAGTAGTAAGGAGAGGGGTAGAAACATTCAGTACTTC.

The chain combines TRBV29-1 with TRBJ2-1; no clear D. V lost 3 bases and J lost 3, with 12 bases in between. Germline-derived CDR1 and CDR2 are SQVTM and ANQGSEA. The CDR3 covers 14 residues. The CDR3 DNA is TGCAGCGTTGATGCGACGGTAAACTACAATGAGCAGTTCTTC. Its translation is CSVDATVNYNEQFF.

The DNA of the CDR3 is TGTGCCAGCAGCGCCCCGCGGGACAGGGGTAACGCCGGGGAGCTGTTTTTT. Translation: CASSAPRDRGNAGELFF. This chain joins TRBV9 and TRBJ2-2, with 10 nucleotides matching TRBD1. The CDR3 loop spans 17 amino acids. Germline V gene data show CDR1 as SGDLS and CDR2 as YYNGEE. The ends lost 3 bases at V and 6 bases at J; junction bases unmatched: 11.

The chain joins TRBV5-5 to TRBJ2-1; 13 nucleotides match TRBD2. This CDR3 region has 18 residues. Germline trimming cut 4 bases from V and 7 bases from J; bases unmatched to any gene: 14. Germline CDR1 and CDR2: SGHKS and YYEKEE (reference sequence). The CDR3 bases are TGTGCCAGCAGCGTTGGTTTTGTCGGGACTAGCGGGACTAATGAGCAGTTCTTC. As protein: CASSVGFVGTSGTNEQFF.

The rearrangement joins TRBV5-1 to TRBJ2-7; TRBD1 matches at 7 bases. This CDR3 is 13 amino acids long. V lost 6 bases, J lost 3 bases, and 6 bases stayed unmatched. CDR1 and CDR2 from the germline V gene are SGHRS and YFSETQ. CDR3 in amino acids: CASNRDRDYEQYF. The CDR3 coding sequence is TGCGCCAGCAACCGGGACAGAGACTACGAGCAGTACTTC.